This T cell receptor beta chain was observed in a study of blood T cells in healthy people across ages (dated by TCRdb to between 2014 and 2017). Background for the entire study: In model experiments, template switching captured about one uniquely barcoded TCR beta cDNA molecule for every two T cells. Age-related changes in TCR beta repertoire diversity were measured in the study by deep sequencing normalized with unique cDNA molecular identifiers. Donors of different ages were randomly distributed across sequencing lanes to avoid experimental bias. The donors were divided into four age groups: young (average around 15 years), middle-aged (roughly 40), aged (about 61) and long-lived (82). The study analyzed two additional independent replicas of 1 million unique cDNA reads from the same blood draw for two donors, one aged 18 to 29 and one aged 80 or older.

For this clonotype: Its antigen has not been determined. No quality values exist for individual bases; no much larger clone is one base distant.

The library was generated by 5' RACE. TCRdb shows the sequencer as Illumina HiSeq 2500. A second PCR of roughly 7 to 11 cycles was run with a J-beta primer mix and a sample-barcoded 5' primer. Each TCR beta cDNA molecule received a unique molecular identifier from a template-switch 5' adaptor carrying 12 random nucleotides. Each sample yielded at least 2.5 million CDR3-containing paired-end reads. First-strand cDNA synthesis was performed from all RNA using the Mint cDNA synthesis kit, with priming by a TRBC-specific oligonucleotide. Following uracil-DNA glycosylase treatment, all cDNA underwent a first 18-cycle PCR with the universal primers M1SS and BC2_uni_R. The paper's processing steps were these. Normalization of each sample was performed by random selection of 1 million high-quality reads, each carrying a distinct molecular identifier. Instead of being binned into consensus sequences, reads that shared molecular identifiers were thrown out. MiTCR, set to a Q25 quality threshold and the strictest error-elimination algorithm, was used for CDR3 identification, clonotype clustering and error correction. A nonparametric unseen species model using Euler transformation provided a lower-bound estimate of total TCR beta diversity. TCRdb cleaned the public reads at Q25 with fastp, built clones with MiXCR and kept in-frame beta chains. A single entry per CDR3 protein holds the most common genes and DNA from its merged rows. The V and J calls and clone size are TCRdb's, not the authors'. The sample table shows around 800,000 distinct CDR3 sequences, and around 62% are seen once. Roughly 26% of the sample goes to the ten largest clones.

Systemically healthy Caucasian individuals from Russia, 35 to 50 in total and aged roughly 6 to 100 years, were included as donors. Around 9.9 milliliters of peripheral blood were collected from each donor into EDTA-treated Vacutainer tubes. Ficoll-Paque density-gradient centrifugation was used to isolate PBMCs, with at least 6.5 million per sample. Total RNA was extracted from PBMCs with Trizol reagent, with at least 6 micrograms obtained per sample. For every donor, flow cytometry on a PBMC aliquot measured the percentage of naive CD45RAhigh/CD27high T cells. V loses 6 bases of germline sequence and J loses 4 bases, and the interval between the two ends is 10 bases. From cysteine to phenylalanine, the CDR3 is 13 amino acids long. Only CDR3 DNA is held: 39 bases, read in frame from base 1. According to the germline V gene, CDR1 reads SNHLY and CDR2 reads FYNNEI. Study-level results and caveats: Because donor CMV infection status was unknown, age-related changes in expanded clonotypes were potentially confounded. Estimates of total diversity based on one million sequenced T cells were considered lower bounds and underestimates. The long-lived group showed more naive CD4+ T cells, fewer expanded clones and increased TCR diversity than the aged group, suggesting age selection. The percentage of naive T cells measured by flow cytometry correlated strongly with observed TCR beta diversity. As age increased, observed TCR beta diversity per million T cells dropped in a roughly linear way, and a significant reduction was already evident by age roughly 36. Because profiling used bulk unsorted PBMCs, naive and antigen-experienced compartments could not be compared conclusively.

The TCR sequence derives from a man younger than 45 in good health. The sequence joins TRBV2 to TRBJ1-5; the D gene cannot be named for sure. Sequencing used blood. The CDR3 protein sequence reads: CASRREENQPQHF. Here is the DNA: TGTGCCAGCAGAAGGGAGGAAAATCAGCCCCAGCATTTT. Full variable domain (CDR3 extended with the reference TRBV2 and TRBJ1-5 proteins): EPEVTQTPSHQVTQMGQEVILRCVPISNHLYFYWYRQILGQKVEFLVSFYNNEISEKSEIFDDQFSVERPDGSNFTLKIRSTKLEDSAMYFCASRREENQPQHFGDGTRLSIL.